These T cell receptor beta chains were read from a single sample in a study of control samples from healthy donors and cancer patients. Clones were read by immunoSEQ multiplex PCR, and TCRdb kept only the in-frame ones, dropping some. The repertoire consists of some 76,000 clones, with 89% occurring once and the leading ten covering roughly a tenth. The material sequenced was PBMCs. These receptors all stem from a woman between 45 and 60 years old with colorectal cancer. CDR3s include the opening cysteine and the closing phenylalanine or tryptophan. Fields, in order: J gene, clone size, D gene, V gene, CDR3 length, CDR3 DNA, CDR3 protein. A D gene is named only where the DNA matches it firmly. A clone size is listed for some rows: how often the clone was seen (once, few, many), or a class if it is expanded.

J: TRBJ2-3; size: -; D: TRBD2; V: TRBV6-5; length: 15; DNA: TGTGCCAGCAGCGGGTGGCGGGGGGGCCTCGAGACGCAGTATTTT; CDR3: CASSGWRGGLETQYF
J: TRBJ1-5; size: -; D: -; V: TRBV3-1/TRBV3-2; length: 13; DNA: TGTGCCAGCAGCGGGCAGGGGTATCAGCCCCAGCATTTT; CDR3: CASSGQGYQPQHF
J: TRBJ1-1; size: -; D: -; V: TRBV19; length: 11; DNA: TGTGCCAGTAGCCCGGGAGCTGAAGCTTTCTTT; CDR3: CASSPGAEAFF
J: TRBJ2-3; size: -; D: -; V: TRBV9; length: 14; DNA: TGTGCCAGCAGCGGGACTTCGGGTGCAGATACGCAGTATTTT; CDR3: CASSGTSGADTQYF
J: TRBJ1-1; size: -; D: -; V: TRBV23-1; length: 17; DNA: TGCGCCAGCAGAGCCCCCTGGGCCGACGGCAAGAACACTGAAGCTTTCTTT; CDR3: CASRAPWADGKNTEAFF
J: TRBJ1-2; size: -; D: -; V: TRBV18; length: 14; DNA: TGTGCCAGCTCACCTAGTGTGCTCTCCTATGGCTACACCTTC; CDR3: CASSPSVLSYGYTF
J: TRBJ1-2; size: -; D: -; V: TRBV7-8; length: 14; DNA: TGTGCCAGCAGCTCCCGTGAAGGAATCTATGGCTACACCTTC; CDR3: CASSSREGIYGYTF
J: TRBJ1-1; size: -; D: -; V: TRBV10-2; length: 16; DNA: TGCGCCAGCAGTGAGTCAAAGGCCCTCGGAGGGACTGAAGCTTTCTTT; CDR3: CASSESKALGGTEAFF
J: TRBJ2-1; size: -; D: -; V: TRBV15; length: 14; DNA: TGTGCCACCAGCACCAGGACAGCGACCGGTGAGCAGTTCTTC; CDR3: CATSTRTATGEQFF
J: TRBJ1-3; size: -; D: TRBD1; V: TRBV6-5; length: 16; DNA: TGTGCCAGCAGTTCCCAGCACAGGGGCTCTGGAAACACCATATATTTT; CDR3: CASSSQHRGSGNTIYF
J: TRBJ2-2; size: -; D: -; V: TRBV12-3/TRBV12-4; length: 12; DNA: TGTGCCAGCAGTTTAAACACCGGGGAGCTGTTTTTT; CDR3: CASSLNTGELFF
J: TRBJ1-1; size: -; D: -; V: TRBV6-5; length: 15; DNA: TGTGCCAGCAGTTACTCGATGGCGGATAACACTGAAGCTTTCTTT; CDR3: CASSYSMADNTEAFF
J: TRBJ1-2; size: -; D: -; V: TRBV6-5; length: 13; DNA: TGTGCCAGCAGCTCGGGACTGAGATATGGCTACACCTTC; CDR3: CASSSGLRYGYTF
J: TRBJ1-2; size: once; D: -; V: TRBV4-3; length: 14; DNA: TGCGCCAGCAGCCAAGGAGGAAGGGGGTTCGGCTACACCTTC; CDR3: CASSQGGRGFGYTF
J: TRBJ2-3; size: -; D: -; V: TRBV10-3; length: 12; DNA: TGTGCCATCAGTGAGTTAAGGAATACGCAGTATTTT; CDR3: CAISELRNTQYF
J: TRBJ1-1; size: -; D: -; V: TRBV5-1; length: 15; DNA: TGCGCCACCTCTCATCAGGGATGGGGCGACACTGAAGCTTTCTTT; CDR3: CATSHQGWGDTEAFF
J: TRBJ2-1; size: -; D: -; V: TRBV6-6; length: 14; DNA: TGTGCCAGCAGTGGGGGTTTCGGGTCGAATGAGCAGTTCTTC; CDR3: CASSGGFGSNEQFF
J: TRBJ1-5; size: once; D: TRBD1; V: TRBV6-5; length: 15; DNA: TGTGCCAGCAGCCCGGACAGGGGAAGCAATCAGCCCCAGCATTTT; CDR3: CASSPDRGSNQPQHF
J: TRBJ1-2; size: -; D: TRBD1; V: TRBV24-1; length: 15; DNA: TGTGCCACCAGTGACCCCCGACAGGGCCCCTATGGCTACACCTTC; CDR3: CATSDPRQGPYGYTF
J: TRBJ2-1; size: -; D: -; V: TRBV9; length: 13; DNA: TGTGCCAGCAGCCTAAGCCTTAACAATGAGCAGTTCTTC; CDR3: CASSLSLNNEQFF
J: TRBJ2-1; size: few; D: TRBD2; V: TRBV19; length: 15; DNA: TGTGCCAGTAGTATCGGGACTAGCTCCTACAATGAGCAGTTCTTC; CDR3: CASSIGTSSYNEQFF
J: TRBJ1-3; size: -; D: -; V: TRBV3-1/TRBV3-2; length: 16; DNA: TGTGCCAGCAGCTCCGGAAACCAGGGACGTAGAAACACCATATATTTT; CDR3: CASSSGNQGRRNTIYF
J: TRBJ1-2; size: -; D: -; V: TRBV5-8; length: 12; DNA: TGTGCCAGCAGCCTTGTCACCTATGGCTACACCTTC; CDR3: CASSLVTYGYTF
J: TRBJ2-5; size: -; D: -; V: TRBV24-1; length: 12; DNA: TGTGCCACCAGTGATTTTAGCGAGACCCAGTACTTC; CDR3: CATSDFSETQYF
J: TRBJ1-1; size: -; D: -; V: TRBV5-1; length: 15; DNA: TGCGCCAGCAGCTTGGCCCTGGCCGCTAACACTGAAGCTTTCTTT; CDR3: CASSLALAANTEAFF
J: TRBJ1-1; size: -; D: -; V: TRBV5-8; length: 15; DNA: TGTGCCAGCACCCGGTTAGGTGGGGTTAACACTGAAGCTTTCTTT; CDR3: CASTRLGGVNTEAFF
J: TRBJ1-4; size: once; D: -; V: TRBV30; length: 14; DNA: TGTGCCTGGAGTGGATGGCAGGGGTATGAAAAACTGTTTTTT; CDR3: CAWSGWQGYEKLFF
J: TRBJ1-6; size: few; D: -; V: TRBV6-2/TRBV6-3; length: 11; DNA: TGTGCCAGCAGCCGTAATTCACCCCTCCACTTT; CDR3: CASSRNSPLHF
J: TRBJ1-2; size: -; D: -; V: TRBV5-1; length: 13; DNA: TGCGCCAGCTGCCCCGACCGATTCTATGGCTACACCTTC; CDR3: CASCPDRFYGYTF
J: TRBJ1-5; size: -; D: TRBD1; V: TRBV24-1; length: 14; DNA: TGTGCCACCGGGGGACAGGGGCTAAATCAGCCCCAGCATTTT; CDR3: CATGGQGLNQPQHF
J: TRBJ1-4; size: -; D: TRBD1; V: TRBV6-5; length: 14; DNA: TGTGCCAGCAGTTTGGGGACAGAGAATGAAAAACTGTTTTTT; CDR3: CASSLGTENEKLFF
J: TRBJ1-5; size: -; D: TRBD1; V: TRBV2; length: 15; DNA: TGTGCCGGAAAGAGGGACAGCGGAGGCAATCAGCCCCAGCATTTT; CDR3: CAGKRDSGGNQPQHF
J: TRBJ1-2; size: -; D: -; V: TRBV5-4; length: 15; DNA: TGTGCCAGCAGCTTGGATCGGGTCTCTAACTATGGCTACACCTTC; CDR3: CASSLDRVSNYGYTF
J: TRBJ1-1; size: -; D: -; V: TRBV19; length: 14; DNA: TGTGCCAGTAGCGATGGACGGAGGAACACTGAAGCTTTCTTT; CDR3: CASSDGRRNTEAFF
J: TRBJ1-1; size: -; D: -; V: TRBV10-3; length: 14; DNA: TGTGCCATCAGTGAGTCGTCAGGAGGGACTGAAGCTTTCTTT; CDR3: CAISESSGGTEAFF
J: TRBJ2-3; size: -; D: TRBD1; V: TRBV5-1; length: 15; DNA: TGCGCCAGCAGCGACCTCAGGGGGCGGGCAGATACGCAGTATTTT; CDR3: CASSDLRGRADTQYF
J: TRBJ2-3; size: -; D: -; V: TRBV28; length: 14; DNA: TGTGCCAGCAGTTTACCCCCCGGGGGAGATACGCAGTATTTT; CDR3: CASSLPPGGDTQYF
J: TRBJ1-1; size: once; D: -; V: TRBV4-1; length: 14; DNA: TGCGCCAGCAGCCCCGGCGGGGGGGGCACTGAAGCTTTCTTT; CDR3: CASSPGGGGTEAFF
J: TRBJ2-3; size: -; D: -; V: TRBV5-1; length: 14; DNA: TGCGCCAGCAGCTTCGGCTTGAGCACAGATACGCAGTATTTT; CDR3: CASSFGLSTDTQYF
J: TRBJ2-2; size: -; D: -; V: TRBV9; length: 14; DNA: TGTGCCAGCAGCGTAGGGCAGAACACCGGGGAGCTGTTTTTT; CDR3: CASSVGQNTGELFF
J: TRBJ1-2; size: -; D: -; V: TRBV29-1; length: 11; DNA: TGCAGCGCTAGAGGGCAACATGGCTACACCTTC; CDR3: CSARGQHGYTF
J: TRBJ2-6; size: once; D: TRBD1; V: TRBV5-4; length: 16; DNA: TGTGCCAGCACTCCGATGACAGGGATTGGGGCCAACGTCCTGACTTTC; CDR3: CASTPMTGIGANVLTF
J: TRBJ2-5; size: -; D: TRBD2; V: TRBV19; length: 14; DNA: TGTGCCAGTAGTATGGCGGGGGAGAGCGAGACCCAGTACTTC; CDR3: CASSMAGESETQYF
J: TRBJ2-2; size: -; D: -; V: TRBV7-8; length: 18; DNA: TGTGCCAGCAGCCTCCATCCGGCGTACGTGGAACACTCCGGGGAGCTGTTTTTT; CDR3: CASSLHPAYVEHSGELFF
J: TRBJ1-4; size: -; D: -; V: TRBV12-3/TRBV12-4; length: 13; DNA: TGTGCCAGCAGTCCTCCCGGCGGAGGAAAACTGTTTTTT; CDR3: CASSPPGGGKLFF